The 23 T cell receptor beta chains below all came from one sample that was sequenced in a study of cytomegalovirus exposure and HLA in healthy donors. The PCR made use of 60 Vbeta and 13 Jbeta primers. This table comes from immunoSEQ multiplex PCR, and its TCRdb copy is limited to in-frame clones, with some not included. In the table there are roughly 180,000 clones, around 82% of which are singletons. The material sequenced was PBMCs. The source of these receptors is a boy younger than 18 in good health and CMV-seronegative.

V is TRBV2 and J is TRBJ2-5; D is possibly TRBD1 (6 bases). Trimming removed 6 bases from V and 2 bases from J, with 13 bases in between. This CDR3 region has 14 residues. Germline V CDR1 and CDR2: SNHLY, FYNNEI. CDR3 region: CASRGERGQETQYF. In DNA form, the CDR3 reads TGTGCCAGCAGGGGCGAAAGGGGGCAAGAGACCCAGTACTTC.

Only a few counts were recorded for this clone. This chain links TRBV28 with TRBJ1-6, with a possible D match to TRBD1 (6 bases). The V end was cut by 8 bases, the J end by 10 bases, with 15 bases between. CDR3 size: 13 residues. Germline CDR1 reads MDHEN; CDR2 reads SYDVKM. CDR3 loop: CASGRGAGSPLHF. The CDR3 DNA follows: TGTGCCAGCGGCCGGGGGGCGGGATCACCCCTCCACTTT.

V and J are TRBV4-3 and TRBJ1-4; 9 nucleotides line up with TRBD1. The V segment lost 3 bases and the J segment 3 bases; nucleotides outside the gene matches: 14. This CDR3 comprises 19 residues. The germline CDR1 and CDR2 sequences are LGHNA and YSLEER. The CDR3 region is CASSHLPGQGGEANEKLFF. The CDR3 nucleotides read TGCGCCAGCAGCCATTTGCCGGGACAGGGAGGCGAGGCTAATGAAAAACTGTTTTTT.

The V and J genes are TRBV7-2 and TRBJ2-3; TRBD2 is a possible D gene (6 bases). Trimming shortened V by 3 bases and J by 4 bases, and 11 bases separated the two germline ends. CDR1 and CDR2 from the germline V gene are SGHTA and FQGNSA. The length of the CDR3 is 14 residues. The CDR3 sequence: CASSFQTGADTQYF. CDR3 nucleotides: TGTGCCAGCAGCTTCCAGACGGGGGCAGATACGCAGTATTTT.

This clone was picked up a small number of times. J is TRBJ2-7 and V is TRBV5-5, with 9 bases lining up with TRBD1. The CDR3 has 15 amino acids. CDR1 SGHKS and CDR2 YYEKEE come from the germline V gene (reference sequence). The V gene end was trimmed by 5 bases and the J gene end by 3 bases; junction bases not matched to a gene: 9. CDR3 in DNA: TGTGCCAGCAGGAGGGAATGGGACAGGGTCTACGAGCAGTACTTC. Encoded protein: CASRREWDRVYEQYF.

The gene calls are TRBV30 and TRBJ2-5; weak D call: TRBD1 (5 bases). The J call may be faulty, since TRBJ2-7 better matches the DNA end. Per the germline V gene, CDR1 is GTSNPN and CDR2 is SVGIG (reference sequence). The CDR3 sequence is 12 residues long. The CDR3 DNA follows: TGTGCCTGGAGTCCGAGACAGACCGAGCAGTACTTC. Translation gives CAWSPRQTEQYF.

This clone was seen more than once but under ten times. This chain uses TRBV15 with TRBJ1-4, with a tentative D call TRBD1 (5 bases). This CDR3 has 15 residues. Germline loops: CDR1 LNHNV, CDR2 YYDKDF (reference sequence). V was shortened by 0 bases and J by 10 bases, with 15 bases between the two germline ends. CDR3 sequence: CATSRDAGTGGKLFF. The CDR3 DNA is TGTGCCACCAGCAGAGATGCGGGGACGGGTGGAAAACTGTTTTTT.

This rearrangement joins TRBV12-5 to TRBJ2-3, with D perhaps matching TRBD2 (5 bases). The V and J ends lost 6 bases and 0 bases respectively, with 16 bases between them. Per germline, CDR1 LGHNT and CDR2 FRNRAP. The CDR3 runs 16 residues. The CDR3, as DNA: TGTGCTAGTGGCCAGCTGCGGCGGACTAGCACAGATACGCAGTATTTT. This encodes CASGQLRRTSTDTQYF.

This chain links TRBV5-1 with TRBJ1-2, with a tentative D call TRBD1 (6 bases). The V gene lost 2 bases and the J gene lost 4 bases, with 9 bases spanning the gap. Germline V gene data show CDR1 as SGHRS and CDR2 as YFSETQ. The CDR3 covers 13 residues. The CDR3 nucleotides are TGCGCCAGCAGCTTAAGGACAGTCTATGGCTACACCTTC. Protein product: CASSLRTVYGYTF.

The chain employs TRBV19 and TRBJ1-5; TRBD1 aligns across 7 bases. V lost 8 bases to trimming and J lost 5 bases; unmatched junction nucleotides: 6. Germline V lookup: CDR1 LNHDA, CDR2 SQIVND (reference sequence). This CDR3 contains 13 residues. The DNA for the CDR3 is TGTGCCAGTGGGGACAGAAGGTATCAGCCCCAGCATTTT. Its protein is CASGDRRYQPQHF.

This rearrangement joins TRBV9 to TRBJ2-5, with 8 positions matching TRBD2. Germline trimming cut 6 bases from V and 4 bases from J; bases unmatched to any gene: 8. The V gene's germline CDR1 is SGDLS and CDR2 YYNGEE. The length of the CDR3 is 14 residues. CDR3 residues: CASTAGGLGETQYF. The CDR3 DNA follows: TGTGCCAGCACGGCGGGAGGTCTGGGAGAGACCCAGTACTTC.

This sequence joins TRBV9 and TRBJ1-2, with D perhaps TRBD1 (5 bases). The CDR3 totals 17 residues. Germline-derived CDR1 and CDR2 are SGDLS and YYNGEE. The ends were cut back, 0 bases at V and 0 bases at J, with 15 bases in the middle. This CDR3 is CASSVGKGNVTNYGYTF. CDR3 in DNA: TGTGCCAGCAGCGTAGGGAAGGGGAATGTTACTAACTATGGCTACACCTTC.

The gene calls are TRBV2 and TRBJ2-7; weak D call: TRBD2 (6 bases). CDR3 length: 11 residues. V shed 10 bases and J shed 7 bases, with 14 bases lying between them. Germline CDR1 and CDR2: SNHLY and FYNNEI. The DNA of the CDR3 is TGTGCCACCCAGGCGGGACTTGAGCAGTACTTC. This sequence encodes CATQAGLEQYF.

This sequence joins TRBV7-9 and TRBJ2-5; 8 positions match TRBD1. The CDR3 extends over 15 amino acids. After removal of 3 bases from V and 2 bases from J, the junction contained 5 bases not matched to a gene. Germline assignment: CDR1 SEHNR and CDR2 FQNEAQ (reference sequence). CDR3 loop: CASSFGTGRQETQYF. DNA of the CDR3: TGTGCCAGCAGCTTTGGGACAGGTCGGCAAGAGACCCAGTACTTC.

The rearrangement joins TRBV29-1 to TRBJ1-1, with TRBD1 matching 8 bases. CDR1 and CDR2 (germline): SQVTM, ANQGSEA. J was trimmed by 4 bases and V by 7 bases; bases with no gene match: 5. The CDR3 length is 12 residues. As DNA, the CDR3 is TGCAGCGGTGGACAGGGTGGCACTGAAGCTTTCTTT. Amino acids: CSGGQGGTEAFF.

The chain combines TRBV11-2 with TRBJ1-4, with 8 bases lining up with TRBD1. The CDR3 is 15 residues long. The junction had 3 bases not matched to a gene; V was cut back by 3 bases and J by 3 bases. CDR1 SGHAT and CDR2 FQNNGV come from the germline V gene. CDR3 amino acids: CASSFDRGPNEKLFF. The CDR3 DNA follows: TGTGCCAGCAGCTTCGACAGGGGTCCTAATGAAAAACTGTTTTTT.

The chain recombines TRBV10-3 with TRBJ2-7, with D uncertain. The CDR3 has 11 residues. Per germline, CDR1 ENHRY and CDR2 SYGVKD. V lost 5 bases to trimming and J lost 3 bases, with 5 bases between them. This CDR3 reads CAISIGYEQYF. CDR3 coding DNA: TGTGCCATCAGTATCGGCTACGAGCAGTACTTC.

The CDR3 loop reads CASSAPAGNQETQYF. DNA for the CDR3: TGTGCCAGCAGTGCCCCGGCAGGCAACCAAGAGACCCAGTACTTC. This chain uses TRBV28 with TRBJ2-5; D not certain. Trimming stripped 5 bases from V and 0 bases from J, with 13 bases between. The CDR3 totals 15 residues. Looked up from germline, CDR1 is MDHEN and CDR2 is SYDVKM.

This CDR3 is CASSQSLPGHEQFF. The CDR3 coding sequence is TGTGCCAGCAGCCAGTCCCTCCCAGGGCATGAGCAGTTCTTC. The V call is TRBV7-9, the J call TRBJ2-1; tentatively, D is TRBD1 (5 bases). V was shortened by 5 bases and J by 8 bases, with 16 bases between the two germline ends. Germline V CDR1 and CDR2: SEHNR, FQNEAQ (reference sequence). This CDR3 comprises 14 residues.

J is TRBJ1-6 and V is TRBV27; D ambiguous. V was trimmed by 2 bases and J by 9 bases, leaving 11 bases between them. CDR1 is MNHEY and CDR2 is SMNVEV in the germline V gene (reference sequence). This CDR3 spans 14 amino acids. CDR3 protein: CASSLQAAGSPLHF. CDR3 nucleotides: TGTGCCAGCAGTTTACAGGCGGCGGGTTCACCCCTCCACTTT.

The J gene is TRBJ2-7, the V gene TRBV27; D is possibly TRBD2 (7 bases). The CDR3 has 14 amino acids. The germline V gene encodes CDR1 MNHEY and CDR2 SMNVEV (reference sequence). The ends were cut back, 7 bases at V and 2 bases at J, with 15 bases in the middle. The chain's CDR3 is CASTPGGPTYEQYF. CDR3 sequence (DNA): TGTGCCAGCACCCCCGGGGGGCCAACCTACGAGCAGTACTTC.

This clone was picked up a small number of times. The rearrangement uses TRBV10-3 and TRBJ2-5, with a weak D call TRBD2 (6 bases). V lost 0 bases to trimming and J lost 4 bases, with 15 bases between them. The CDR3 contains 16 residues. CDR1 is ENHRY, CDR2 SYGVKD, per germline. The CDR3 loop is CAISESGEGLRETQYF. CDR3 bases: TGTGCCATCAGTGAGTCGGGGGAAGGACTACGAGAGACCCAGTACTTC.

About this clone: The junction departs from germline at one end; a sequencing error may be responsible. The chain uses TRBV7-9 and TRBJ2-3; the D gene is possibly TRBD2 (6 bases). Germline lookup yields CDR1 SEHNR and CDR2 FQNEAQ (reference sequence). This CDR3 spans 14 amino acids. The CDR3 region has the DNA TGTTCCAGCAGCCCTCCCCCTCTGGCTGGACTATCCATTTTT. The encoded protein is CSSSPPPLAGLSIF.